These T cell receptor beta chains were read from a single sample in a study of T cell changes during pregnancy in multiple sclerosis. TCRdb's table, derived via immunoSEQ multiplex PCR, lists solely in-frame clones and lacks some. Of fewer than 50,000 clones in the sample, around 91% are singletons; the top ten hold over 0.65%. This specimen consisted of CD4+ T cells from peripheral blood mononuclear cells, obtained in the second trimester of pregnancy. The receptors shown here come from a female donor in good health, enrolled as a control in a pregnancy study. Each CDR3 is given with its conserved first and last residue. A D gene is named only where the DNA matches it firmly. Rows may omit the clone size; those that give it use once, few, many or a size class.

CDR3 protein	CDR3 DNA	clone size	D gene	V gene	J gene
CSVGKLQGGAFF	TGCAGCGTTGGGAAACTACAGGGTGGAGCTTTCTTT	NA	NA	TRBV29-1	TRBJ1-1
CASGGDSGEAFF	TGTGCTAGTGGTGGGGACAGCGGTGAAGCTTTCTTT	NA	TRBD1	TRBV12-5	TRBJ1-1
CASSPTGVGLYGYTF	TGTGCCAGCAGCCCGACAGGGGTCGGTCTCTATGGCTACACCTTC	NA	TRBD1	TRBV7-8	TRBJ1-2
CASSQEGGMRAFF	TGTGCCAGCAGCCAAGAAGGGGGAATGAGAGCTTTCTTT	NA	NA	TRBV5-6	TRBJ1-1
CASRGDRGINQPQHF	TGTGCCAGTAGGGGGGACAGGGGAATTAATCAGCCCCAGCATTTT	once	TRBD1	TRBV19	TRBJ1-5
CASSGGGQGAYYGYTF	TGTGCCAGCAGCGGTGGGGGACAGGGGGCTTACTATGGCTACACCTTC	NA	TRBD1	TRBV11-2	TRBJ1-2
CASTRAGGNQETQYF	TGTGCCAGCACCAGAGCGGGGGGAAATCAAGAGACCCAGTACTTC	NA	TRBD2	TRBV7-9	TRBJ2-5
CASSPRLASSYNEQFF	TGTGCCAGCTCACCAAGACTAGCTAGCTCCTACAATGAGCAGTTCTTC	once	TRBD2	TRBV18	TRBJ2-1
CASPGRTEAFF	TGTGCCAGCCCCGGGAGAACTGAAGCTTTCTTT	NA	NA	TRBV19	TRBJ1-1
CASNRRGMAEAFF	TGTGCCAGCAACCGGCGGGGGATGGCTGAAGCTTTCTTT	NA	NA	TRBV6-5	TRBJ1-1
CASSPTGIGNQPQHF	TGTGCCAGCTCACCAACAGGTATCGGCAATCAGCCCCAGCATTTT	NA	NA	TRBV18	TRBJ1-5
CASSVTGFLGAKNIQYF	TGTGCCAGCAGCGTAACAGGGTTCCTTGGCGCCAAAAACATTCAGTACTTC	NA	NA	TRBV7-9	TRBJ2-4
CTSSQEAGQGVDIHYGYTF	TGTACCAGCAGCCAAGAGGCGGGACAGGGGGTTGATATACACTATGGCTACACCTTC	NA	TRBD1	TRBV4-2	TRBJ1-2
CASSHSRGTNTGELFF	TGTGCCAGCAGCCATTCGCGGGGGACGAACACCGGGGAGCTGTTTTTT	NA	TRBD2	TRBV13	TRBJ2-2
CASSGSGDGTDTQYF	TGTGCCAGCAGTGGCAGCGGGGACGGCACAGATACGCAGTATTTT	NA	TRBD2	TRBV2	TRBJ2-3
CASSLMANTEAFF	TGTGCCAGCAGCTTGATGGCGAACACTGAAGCTTTCTTT	NA	NA	TRBV5-4	TRBJ1-1
CASSPTGVDYEQYF	TGTGCCAGCAGCCCGACAGGAGTCGACTACGAGCAGTACTTC	NA	NA	TRBV5-8	TRBJ2-7
CASSPSETQYF	TGTGCCAGCAGCCCCTCGGAGACCCAGTACTTC	NA	NA	TRBV7-9	TRBJ2-5
CASSSGHHTEAFF	TGTGCCAGCAGTTCGGGACACCACACTGAAGCTTTCTTT	NA	NA	TRBV28	TRBJ1-1
CASSIDGTRVETQYF	TGTGCCAGTAGTATAGACGGCACGCGGGTGGAGACCCAGTACTTC	NA	NA	TRBV19	TRBJ2-5
CASSLGPMGTSNYGYTF	TGTGCCAGCAGCTTAGGCCCAATGGGGACATCTAACTATGGCTACACCTTC	NA	NA	TRBV7-3	TRBJ1-2
CASSLVKGGRDLRDEQYF	TGTGCCAGCAGCTTAGTAAAAGGGGGTCGGGACCTAAGGGACGAGCAGTACTTC	NA	NA	TRBV7-9	TRBJ2-7
CASTRGQGNGYTF	TGTGCCAGTACCCGAGGACAGGGAAATGGCTACACCTTC	NA	TRBD1	TRBV19	TRBJ1-2
CASSLIQGRDSPLHF	TGTGCCAGCAGCTTGATACAGGGTAGGGATTCACCCCTCCACTTT	once	NA	TRBV5-6	TRBJ1-6
CATSRAQGGGETQYF	TGTGCCACCAGCAGGGCTCAGGGGGGCGGAGAGACCCAGTACTTC	NA	NA	TRBV15	TRBJ2-5
CASSGRGANEKLFF	TGTGCCAGCAGTGGCCGGGGGGCTAATGAAAAACTGTTTTTT	once	NA	TRBV6-1	TRBJ1-4
CASSVRQGNEQYF	TGTGCCAGCAGCGTTCGACAGGGGAACGAGCAGTACTTC	NA	TRBD1	TRBV5-5	TRBJ2-7
CASSPLQGKNTEAFF	TGTGCCAGCAGCCCCTTACAGGGAAAAAACACTGAAGCTTTCTTT	NA	NA	TRBV14	TRBJ1-1